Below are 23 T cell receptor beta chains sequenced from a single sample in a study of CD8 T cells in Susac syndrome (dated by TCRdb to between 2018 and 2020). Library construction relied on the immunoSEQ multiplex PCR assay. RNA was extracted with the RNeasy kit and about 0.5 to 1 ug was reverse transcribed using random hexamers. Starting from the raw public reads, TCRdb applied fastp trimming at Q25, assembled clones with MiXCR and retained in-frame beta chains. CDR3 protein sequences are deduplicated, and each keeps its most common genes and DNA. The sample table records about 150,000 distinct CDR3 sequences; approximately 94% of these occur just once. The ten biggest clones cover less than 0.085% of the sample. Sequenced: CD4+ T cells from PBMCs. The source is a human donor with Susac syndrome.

In DNA form, the CDR3 reads TGTGCCAGCAGTACACAGGGGGGAGCAGAGACCCAGTACTTC. This sequence encodes CASSTQGGAETQYF. The chain recombines TRBV2 with TRBJ2-5, with TRBD1 identical over 8 bases. Per germline, CDR1 SNHLY and CDR2 FYNNEI. Trimming removed 5 bases from V and 4 bases from J; junction bases left unmatched: 6. The CDR3 consists of 14 residues.

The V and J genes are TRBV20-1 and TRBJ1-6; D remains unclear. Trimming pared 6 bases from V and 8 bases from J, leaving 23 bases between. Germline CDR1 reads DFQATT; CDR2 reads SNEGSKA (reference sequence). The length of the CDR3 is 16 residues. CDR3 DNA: TGCAGTGCCCTAGAGGACCATAGAGGTTTGGATTCACCCCTCCACTTT. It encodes CSALEDHRGLDSPLHF.

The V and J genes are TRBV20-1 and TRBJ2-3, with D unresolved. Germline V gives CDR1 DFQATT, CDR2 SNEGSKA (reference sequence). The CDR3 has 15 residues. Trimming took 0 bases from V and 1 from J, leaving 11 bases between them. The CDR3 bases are TGCAGTGCTAGAGACACACCTTATGGCACAGATACGCAGTATTTT. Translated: CSARDTPYGTDTQYF.

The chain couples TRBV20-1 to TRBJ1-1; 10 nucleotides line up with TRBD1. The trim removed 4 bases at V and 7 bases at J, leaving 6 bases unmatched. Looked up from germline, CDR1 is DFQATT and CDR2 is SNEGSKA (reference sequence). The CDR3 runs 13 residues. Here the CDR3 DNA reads TGCAGTGCTAATAATGGACAGGGGGTTGAAGCTTTCTTT. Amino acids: CSANNGQGVEAFF.

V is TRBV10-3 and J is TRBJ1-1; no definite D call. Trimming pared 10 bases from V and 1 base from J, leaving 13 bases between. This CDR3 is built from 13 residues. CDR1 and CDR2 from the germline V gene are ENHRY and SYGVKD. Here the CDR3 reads CATEWEQNTEAFF. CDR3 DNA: TGTGCCACCGAGTGGGAGCAGAACACTGAAGCTTTCTTT.

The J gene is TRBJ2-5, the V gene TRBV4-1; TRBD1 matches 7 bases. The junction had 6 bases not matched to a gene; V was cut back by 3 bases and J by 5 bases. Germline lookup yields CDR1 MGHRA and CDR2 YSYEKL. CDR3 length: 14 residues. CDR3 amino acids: CASSQVTGRETQYF. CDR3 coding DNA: TGCGCCAGCAGCCAGGTGACAGGGCGGGAGACCCAGTACTTC.

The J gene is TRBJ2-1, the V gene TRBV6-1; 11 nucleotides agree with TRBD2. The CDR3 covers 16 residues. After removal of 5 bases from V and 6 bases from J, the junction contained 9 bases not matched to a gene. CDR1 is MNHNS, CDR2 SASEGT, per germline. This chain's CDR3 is CASSKKLAGAVNEQFF. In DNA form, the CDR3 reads TGTGCCAGCAGTAAGAAACTAGCGGGAGCGGTCAATGAGCAGTTCTTC.

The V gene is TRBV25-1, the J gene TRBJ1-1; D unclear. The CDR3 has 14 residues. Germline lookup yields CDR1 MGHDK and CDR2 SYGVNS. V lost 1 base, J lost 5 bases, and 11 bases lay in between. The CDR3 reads CASSESPGWTEAFF. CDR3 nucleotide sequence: TGTGCCAGCAGTGAATCTCCGGGTTGGACTGAAGCTTTCTTT.

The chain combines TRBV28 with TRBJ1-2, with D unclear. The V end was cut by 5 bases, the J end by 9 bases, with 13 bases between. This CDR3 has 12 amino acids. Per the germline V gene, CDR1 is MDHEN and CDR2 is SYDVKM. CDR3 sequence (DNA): TGTGCCAGCAGTGTGACCCCGGGGAGCTACACCTTC. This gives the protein CASSVTPGSYTF.

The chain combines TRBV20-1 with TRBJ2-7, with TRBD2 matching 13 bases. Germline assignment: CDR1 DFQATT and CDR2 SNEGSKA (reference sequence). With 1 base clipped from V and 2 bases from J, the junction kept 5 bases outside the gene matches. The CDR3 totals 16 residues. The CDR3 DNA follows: TGCAGTGCTAGAGCCCCGGGACTAGCGGGAACCTACGAGCAGTACTTC. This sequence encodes CSARAPGLAGTYEQYF.

The CDR3 sequence is CASSSGTGSSTDTQYF. CDR3 DNA: TGCGCCAGCAGCTCCGGGACGGGGAGCAGCACAGATACGCAGTATTTT. This chain uses TRBV5-1 with TRBJ2-3; either TRBD1 or TRBD2 may supply D (5 bases each). CDR1 and CDR2 from the germline V gene are SGHRS and YFSETQ. The CDR3 length is 16 residues. V was cut by 3 bases and J by 0 bases, with 14 bases left in between.

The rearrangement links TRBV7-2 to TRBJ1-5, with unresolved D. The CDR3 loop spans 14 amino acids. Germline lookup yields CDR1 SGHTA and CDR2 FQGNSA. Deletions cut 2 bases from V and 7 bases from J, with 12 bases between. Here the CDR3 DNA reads TGTGCCAGCAGCTTAAAAGCAGATGGGCAGCCCCAGCATTTT. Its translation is CASSLKADGQPQHF.

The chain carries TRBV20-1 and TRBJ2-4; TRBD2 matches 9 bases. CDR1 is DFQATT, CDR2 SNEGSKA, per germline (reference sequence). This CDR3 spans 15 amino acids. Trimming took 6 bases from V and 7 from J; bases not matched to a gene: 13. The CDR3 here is CSALAGDTSMNIQYF. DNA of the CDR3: TGCAGTGCGTTAGCGGGAGACACGTCTATGAACATTCAGTACTTC.

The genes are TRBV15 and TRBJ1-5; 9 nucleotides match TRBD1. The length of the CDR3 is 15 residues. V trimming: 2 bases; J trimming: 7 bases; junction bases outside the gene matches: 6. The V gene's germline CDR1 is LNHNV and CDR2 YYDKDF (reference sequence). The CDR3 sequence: CATSRLDRGGQPQHF. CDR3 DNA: TGTGCCACCAGCAGACTGGACAGGGGTGGACAGCCCCAGCATTTT.

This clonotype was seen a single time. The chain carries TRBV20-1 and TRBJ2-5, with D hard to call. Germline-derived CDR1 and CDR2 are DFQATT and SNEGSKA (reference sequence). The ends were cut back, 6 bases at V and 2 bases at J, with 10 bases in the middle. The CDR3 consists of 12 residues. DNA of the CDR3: TGCAGTGCCCCGGACCAACAAGAGACCCAGTACTTC. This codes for CSAPDQQETQYF.

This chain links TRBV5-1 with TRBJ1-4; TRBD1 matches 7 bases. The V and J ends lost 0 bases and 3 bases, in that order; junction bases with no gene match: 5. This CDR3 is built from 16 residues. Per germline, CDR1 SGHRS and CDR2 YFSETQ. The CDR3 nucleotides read TGCGCCAGCAGCTTGGCTCCCCAGGGGGCTAATGAAAAACTGTTTTTT. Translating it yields CASSLAPQGANEKLFF.

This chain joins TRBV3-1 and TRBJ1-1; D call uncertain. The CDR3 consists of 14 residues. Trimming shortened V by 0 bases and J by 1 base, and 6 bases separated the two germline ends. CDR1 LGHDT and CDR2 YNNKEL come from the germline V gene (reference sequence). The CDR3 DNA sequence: TGTGCCAGCAGCCAAGAGACGCGGAACACTGAAGCTTTCTTT. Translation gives CASSQETRNTEAFF.

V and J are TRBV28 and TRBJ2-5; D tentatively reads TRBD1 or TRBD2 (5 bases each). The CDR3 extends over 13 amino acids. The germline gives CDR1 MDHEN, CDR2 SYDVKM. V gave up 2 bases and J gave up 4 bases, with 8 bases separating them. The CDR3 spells CASSLGGSETQYF. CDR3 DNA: TGTGCCAGCAGTTTAGGGGGTTCAGAGACCCAGTACTTC. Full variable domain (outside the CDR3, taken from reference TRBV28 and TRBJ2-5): DVKVTQSSRYLVKRTGEKVFLECVQDMDHENMFWYRQDPGLGLRLIYFSYDVKMKEKGDIPEGYSVSREKKERFSLILESASTNQTSMYLCASSLGGSETQYFGPGTRLLVL.

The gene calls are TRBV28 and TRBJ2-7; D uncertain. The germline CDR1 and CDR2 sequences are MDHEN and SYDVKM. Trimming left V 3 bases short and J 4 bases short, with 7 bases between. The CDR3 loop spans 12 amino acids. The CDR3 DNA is TGTGCCAGCAGTTTGGGCGATTACGAGCAGTACTTC. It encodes CASSLGDYEQYF.

The CDR3 bases are TGTGCCAGCAGTGAAGCACTCGGAACCCTAGCCAAAAACATTCAGTACTTC. Residues: CASSEALGTLAKNIQYF. The chain couples TRBV2 to TRBJ2-4; D ambiguous. Germline assignment: CDR1 SNHLY and CDR2 FYNNEI. CDR3 length: 17 residues. V lost 0 bases and J lost 0, with 12 bases in between.

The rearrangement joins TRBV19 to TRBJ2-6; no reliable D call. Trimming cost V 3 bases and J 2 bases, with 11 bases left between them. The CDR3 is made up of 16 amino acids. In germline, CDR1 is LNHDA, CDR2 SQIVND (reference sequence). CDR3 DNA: TGTGCCAGTAGTATGAAATCGACCCCTGGGGCCAACGTCCTGACTTTC. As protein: CASSMKSTPGANVLTF.

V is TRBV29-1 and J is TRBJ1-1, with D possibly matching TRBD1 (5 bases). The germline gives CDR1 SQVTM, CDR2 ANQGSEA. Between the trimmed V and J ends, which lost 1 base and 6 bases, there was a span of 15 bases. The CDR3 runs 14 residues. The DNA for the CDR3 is TGCAGCGTTGAAGTAAGGAGGGGTTCGCCTGAAGCTTTCTTT. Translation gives CSVEVRRGSPEAFF.

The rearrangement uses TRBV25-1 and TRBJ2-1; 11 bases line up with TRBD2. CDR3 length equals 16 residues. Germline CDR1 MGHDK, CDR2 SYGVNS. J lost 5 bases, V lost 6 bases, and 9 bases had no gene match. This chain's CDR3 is CASRETGTSGHNEQFF. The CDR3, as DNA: TGTGCCAGCAGAGAAACCGGGACTAGCGGACACAATGAGCAGTTCTTC.